The source of this TCR beta chain is a study of blood T cells in healthy people across ages. Findings and limits, study-wide: TCR beta diversity was tightly associated with the proportion of naive T cells. There was no known CMV status for donors, so expanded clonotype changes were possibly confounded.

The second PCR ran about 6 to 12 cycles with a sample-barcoded 5' primer and J-beta primers. TCRdb analysed the 5' RACE reads with MiXCR anew, one entry per CDR3 protein. The sample consists of about 500,000 distinct CDR3 sequences, less than 25% of them appearing once. A word on this clonotype: Its antigen is not known.

The CDR3 sequence is 18 residues long. From germline, CDR1 is SGHDN and CDR2 FVKESK. A further study also used this sample, focusing on T cells of mothers and their children. Turning to that study: Donors comprised three healthy Caucasian mothers plus their six children. TCR recombination output is shaped by thymic selection similarly in related and unrelated pairs.

The sample consisted of blood. V usage is TRBV14 and J usage is TRBJ2-5; 7 bases are shared with TRBD1. The tail of the sequence fits TRBJ2-1 better, so the J call may be wrong. The clonotype originates from a boy younger than 18 in good health. The CDR3 DNA reads TGTGCCAGCAGCCAAGCATATAGACAGGGAGTCAATCTCGATGAGCAGTTCTTC. Translated, it gives CASSQAYRQGVNLDEQFF.